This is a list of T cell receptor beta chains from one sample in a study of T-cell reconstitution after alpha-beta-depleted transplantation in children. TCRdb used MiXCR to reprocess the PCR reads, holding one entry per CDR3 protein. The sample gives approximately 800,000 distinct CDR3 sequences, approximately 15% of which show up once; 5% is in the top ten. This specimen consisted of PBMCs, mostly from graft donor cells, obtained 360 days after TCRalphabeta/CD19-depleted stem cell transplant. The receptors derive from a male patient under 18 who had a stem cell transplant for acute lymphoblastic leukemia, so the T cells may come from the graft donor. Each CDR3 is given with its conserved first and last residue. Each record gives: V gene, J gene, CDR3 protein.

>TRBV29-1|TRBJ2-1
CSVDLSRGGSNEQFF
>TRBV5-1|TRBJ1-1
CASSLPRGQIRSTEAFF
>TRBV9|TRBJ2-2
CASSVATWVGNWFTGELFF
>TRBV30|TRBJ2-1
CAWSVSYNEQFF
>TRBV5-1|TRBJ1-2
CASSLTFSGRYGYTF
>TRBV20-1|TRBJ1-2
CSARDLWENYGYTF
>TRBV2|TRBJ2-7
CASSEGERAGPLYEQYF
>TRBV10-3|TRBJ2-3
CAISAGLAGVYTDTQYF
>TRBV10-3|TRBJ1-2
CAITGQWNYGYTF
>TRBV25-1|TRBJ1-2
CASSDPRGGRGYGYTF
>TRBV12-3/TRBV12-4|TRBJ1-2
CASSPRVWGNYGYTF
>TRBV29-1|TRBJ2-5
CSVVRLSGSEETQYF
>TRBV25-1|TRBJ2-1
CASSGTGGVYNEQFF
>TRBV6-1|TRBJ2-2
CASYSGTSGTGELFF
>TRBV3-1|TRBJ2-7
CASSQFGTGDHYEQYF
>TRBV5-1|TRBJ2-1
CASSLGERNNEQFF
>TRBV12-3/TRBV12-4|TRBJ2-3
CASSPTTFTDTQYF
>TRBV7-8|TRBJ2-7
CASSLPGLAPSYEQYF
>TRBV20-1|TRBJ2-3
CSARGTGIRTDTQYF
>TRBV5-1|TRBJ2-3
CASSLVEGQQYF
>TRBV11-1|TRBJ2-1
CASSLAAGVWYFRHNEQFF
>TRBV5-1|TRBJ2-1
CASSRNAGQGANNEQFF
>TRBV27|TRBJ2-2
CASGRLAGVNTGELFF
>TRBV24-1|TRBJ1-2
CATSGSGGSPGYTF
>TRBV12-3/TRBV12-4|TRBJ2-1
CASSLGYSFNEQFF
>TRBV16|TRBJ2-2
CASSHGTVGGELFF